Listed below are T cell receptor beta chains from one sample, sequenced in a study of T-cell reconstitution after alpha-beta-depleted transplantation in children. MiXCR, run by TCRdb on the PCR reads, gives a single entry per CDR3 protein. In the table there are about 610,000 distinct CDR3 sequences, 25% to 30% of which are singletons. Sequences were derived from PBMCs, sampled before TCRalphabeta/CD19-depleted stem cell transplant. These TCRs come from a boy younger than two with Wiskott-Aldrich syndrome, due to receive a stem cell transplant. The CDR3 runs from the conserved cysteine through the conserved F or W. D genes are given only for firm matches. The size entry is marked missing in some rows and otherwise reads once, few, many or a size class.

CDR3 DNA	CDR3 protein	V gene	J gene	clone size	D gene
TGCGCCAGCAGCCAAGATCTAACCGGGAGCCTCCCAGAGCAGTTCTTC	CASSQDLTGSLPEQFF	TRBV4-1	TRBJ2-1	few	.
TGTGCCAGCAGCTTAGGACTAGCGGAGAGAACCGGGGAGCTGTTTTTT	CASSLGLAERTGELFF	TRBV13	TRBJ2-2	few	TRBD2
TGCGCCAGCACCACCGGACAGGGGATGGGAAACACCATATATTTT	CASTTGQGMGNTIYF	TRBV5-1	TRBJ1-3	.	TRBD1
TGTGCCAGCAGTTACTCAGTGGGGGCTGAGTCACCCCTCCACTTT	CASSYSVGAESPLHF	TRBV6-5	TRBJ1-6	.	.
TGCAGTGCTAGAGTTCCGCTAGCTCATGAGCAGTTCTTC	CSARVPLAHEQFF	TRBV20-1	TRBJ2-1	.	.
TGTGCCAGCAGTTCTCCGTCCGGGGAGCTGTTTTTT	CASSSPSGELFF	TRBV27	TRBJ2-2	.	.
TGTGCCAGCATTATCTCTCACAGGGGCTCCTACAATGAGCAGTTCTTC	CASIISHRGSYNEQFF	TRBV5-5	TRBJ2-1	once	TRBD1
TGTGCCAGCAGCGTAGCGGGTACAGGGGGATTGAAGACCCAGTACTTC	CASSVAGTGGLKTQYF	TRBV9	TRBJ2-5	.	TRBD1
TGTGCCAGCAGCTTAGCGAGACACTATAATTCACCCCTCCACTTT	CASSLARHYNSPLHF	TRBV7-2	TRBJ1-6	.	.
TGCGCCAGCAGCCAAGTCACGGGTAGACCGGTCTACGAGCAGTACTTC	CASSQVTGRPVYEQYF	TRBV4-1	TRBJ2-7	few	.
TGTGCCAGCAGTGAAGTTGGATACTATGGCTACACCTTC	CASSEVGYYGYTF	TRBV6-1	TRBJ1-2	.	.
TGCGCCAGCAGCGCGGGACTAGTCAGCTACAATGAGCAGTTCTTC	CASSAGLVSYNEQFF	TRBV5-1	TRBJ2-1	.	TRBD2
TGTGCCAGCAGCTTAGAACTCTCCTCGACCGAGCAGTACTTC	CASSLELSSTEQYF	TRBV5-6	TRBJ2-7	few	.
TGTGCCACCCTCCCAAGCGGGAGCGTCAATGAGCAGTTCTTC	CATLPSGSVNEQFF	TRBV19	TRBJ2-1	.	TRBD2
TGCGCCAGCAGCTTGCGCCAGCAAATCTACAATGAGCAGTTCTTC	CASSLRQQIYNEQFF	TRBV5-1	TRBJ2-1	few	.
TGTGCCATCAGTGGACGGGACAGCCTGTTCATCTCTGGGGCCAACGTCCTGACTTTC	CAISGRDSLFISGANVLTF	TRBV10-3	TRBJ2-6	few	TRBD1
TGCGCCAGCAGCTTCGGGGACAGGGAGGCCAATGAGCAGTTCTTC	CASSFGDREANEQFF	TRBV5-1	TRBJ2-1	few	TRBD1
TGTGCCAGCTCACCACCGAGAGGGCGAGAGGAGCAGTTCTTC	CASSPPRGREEQFF	TRBV18	TRBJ2-1	few	.
TGTGCCAGTAGGAGATTCGGGACAGGGGTAGACACCGGGGAGCTGTTTTTT	CASRRFGTGVDTGELFF	TRBV19	TRBJ2-2	.	TRBD1
TGCAGTGCACTTCCGGGACAGGGATACAATGAGCAGTTCTTC	CSALPGQGYNEQFF	TRBV20-1	TRBJ2-1	few	TRBD1
TGTGCCACCAGTGACACCTACCCGGGACAGCGCACCGGGGAGCTGTTTTTT	CATSDTYPGQRTGELFF	TRBV24-1	TRBJ2-2	.	TRBD1
TGTGCCATCAGTGGCGCGACCTCCTACAATGAGCAGTTCTTC	CAISGATSYNEQFF	TRBV10-3	TRBJ2-1	few	.
TGTGCCAGCAGCTCAGGTACCGGGACAGGCGTTACCTACGAGCAGTACTTC	CASSSGTGTGVTYEQYF	TRBV7-2	TRBJ2-7	few	TRBD1
TGTGCCACCAGTGATTTGGACGGACCCTCCTACAATGAGCAGTTCTTC	CATSDLDGPSYNEQFF	TRBV24-1	TRBJ2-1	.	.
TGCAGTGCTCCGGGACTCGTACAAGAGACCCAGTACTTC	CSAPGLVQETQYF	TRBV20-1	TRBJ2-5	.	.
TGTGCCAGCAGTTCTGGCGGCCTAGGAGGCTTAAATCAGCCCCAGCATTTT	CASSSGGLGGLNQPQHF	TRBV12-3/TRBV12-4	TRBJ1-5	.	.
TGCGCCAGCGGGCCGACAGGGGTACAAGAGACCCAGTACTTC	CASGPTGVQETQYF	TRBV5-1	TRBJ2-5	.	TRBD1
TGTGCCAGCAGCCCCGGGACACCGAACACTGAAGCTTTCTTT	CASSPGTPNTEAFF	TRBV12-3/TRBV12-4	TRBJ1-1	.	.
TGTGCCACCAGTGAACTCGGGACAGGTTTGGGGACAGATACGCAGTATTTT	CATSELGTGLGTDTQYF	TRBV24-1	TRBJ2-3	few	TRBD1
TGTGCCAGCAGCTTGGAAGGGACCGCAACCGGGGAGCTGTTTTTT	CASSLEGTATGELFF	TRBV5-5	TRBJ2-2	.	.
TGTGCCAGCAGCAAACAGGGGGGCACCTATAATTCACCCCTCCACTTT	CASSKQGGTYNSPLHF	TRBV7-3	TRBJ1-6	few	TRBD1
TGTGCCAGCAGCGTAGGAAGCAGGGGTGATACGCAGTATTTT	CASSVGSRGDTQYF	TRBV9	TRBJ2-3	few	.
TGTGCCAGCAGTCTAGGGCCCGAAGGATACGAGCAGTACTTC	CASSLGPEGYEQYF	TRBV21-1	TRBJ2-7	few	.
TGTGCCAGCAGCTTAAAAGCCCCTATTAGCGGGAGGATCTCCTACAATGAGCAGTTCTTC	CASSLKAPISGRISYNEQFF	TRBV7-3	TRBJ2-1	.	TRBD2
TGTGCCAGCCGGGTGGGTCCTGAAGCTTTCTTT	CASRVGPEAFF	TRBV6-2/TRBV6-3	TRBJ1-1	.	.